This TCR beta chain was recovered during a study of control samples from healthy donors and cancer patients. Germline V gene data show CDR1 as LNHDA and CDR2 as SQIVND (reference sequence). This CDR3 spans 13 amino acids. After removal of 6 bases from V and 7 bases from J, the junction contained 7 bases not matched to a gene. The protocol was immunoSEQ multiplex PCR, while the TCRdb copy is restricted to in-frame clones and leaves out a portion. In the table there are about 39,000 clones, approximately 87% of which are singletons. This TCR derives from a man aged 55 to 70 in good health. Sequencing was done on a sample of blood. The chain uses TRBV19 and TRBJ1-2; 8 bases agree with TRBD1. CDR3 nucleotides: TGTGCCAGTAGCCTTGCAGGGGGCACTGGCTACACCTTC. This sequence encodes CASSLAGGTGYTF.